A single count supports the clone carrying this T cell receptor beta chain. Its antigen is not identified. PCR was performed using 60 Vbeta and 13 Jbeta primers. Generated by immunoSEQ multiplex PCR, the TCRdb table keeps only in-frame clones and is missing some. The repertoire holds 120,000 or so clones, with 75% to 90% as singletons. CDR1 is SNHLY and CDR2 is FYNNEI in the germline V gene. The CDR3 is 15 residues long. Between the trimmed V and J ends, which lost 0 bases and 0 bases, there was a span of 9 bases. These data come from a study of cytomegalovirus exposure and HLA in healthy donors. Study-level findings and limits: Association of a missense DCLRE1C variant with TCR beta V- and J-gene trimming was reported in a later analysis. An observed cluster of highly shared sequence variants was recorded as a likely sequencing artifact. The majority of CMV-associated TCR beta chains were reported as apparently HLA-restricted in a later analysis.

The sequencing input was PBMCs. This chain connects TRBV2 to TRBJ2-7, with D unclear. The clonotype originates from a man aged 40-50 years in good health and CMV-seronegative. CDR3 sequence: CASSEALDISYEQYF. CDR3 nucleotide sequence: TGTGCCAGCAGTGAAGCGCTTGACATCTCCTACGAGCAGTACTTC.